A selection of T cell receptor beta chains follows, all from one sample in a study of OX40 agonist ivuxolimab in advanced cancers. Data came from immunoSEQ multiplex PCR; TCRdb stores just in-frame clones and leaves some out. The table records some 110,000 clones, just over 90% of them present only once. Sequencing used CD4+ or CD8+ T cells sorted from blood, obtained in a trial of the OX40 agonist ivuxolimab. The receptors were sampled from an adult with an advanced solid tumor such as melanoma, head and neck, liver or kidney cancer. CDR3s include the opening cysteine and the closing phenylalanine or tryptophan. Each record gives: CDR3 DNA, CDR3 protein, V gene, clone size, J gene, D gene. A D gene is named only where the DNA matches it firmly. The listing skips clone size in some rows; elsewhere it reads once, few, many or a size class.

cdr3_nt: TGCGCCAGCAGCTACGGTGAGGGGGTCGGTCAGCCCCAGCATTTT
cdr3_aa: CASSYGEGVGQPQHF
v_call: TRBV5-1
clone_size: NA
j_call: TRBJ1-5
d_call: NA

cdr3_nt: TGTGCCAGCAGTTTAAGGGGGGCCAAAAACATTCAGTACTTC
cdr3_aa: CASSLRGAKNIQYF
v_call: TRBV28
clone_size: once
j_call: TRBJ2-4
d_call: NA

cdr3_nt: TGTGCCATCAGTGATGAGACTAGAGCCTCAAGCACAGATACGCAGTATTTT
cdr3_aa: CAISDETRASSTDTQYF
v_call: TRBV10-3
clone_size: NA
j_call: TRBJ2-3
d_call: NA

cdr3_nt: TGCGCCAGCAGCTTGGCTCAGGGGACCACTAGCACAGATACGCAGTATTTT
cdr3_aa: CASSLAQGTTSTDTQYF
v_call: TRBV5-1
clone_size: NA
j_call: TRBJ2-3
d_call: NA

cdr3_nt: TGTGCCAGCAGCCAAGAAATCGGGCGGAGCGATACGCAGTATTTT
cdr3_aa: CASSQEIGRSDTQYF
v_call: TRBV14
clone_size: NA
j_call: TRBJ2-3
d_call: NA

cdr3_nt: TGTGCCAGCTCACTGGGACAGGAGGGCTACGAGCAGTACTTC
cdr3_aa: CASSLGQEGYEQYF
v_call: TRBV18
clone_size: NA
j_call: TRBJ2-7
d_call: TRBD1

cdr3_nt: TGTGCCAGCAGTGAAGGATCAAATGTGCCCTATGGCTACACCTTC
cdr3_aa: CASSEGSNVPYGYTF
v_call: TRBV6-1
clone_size: once
j_call: TRBJ1-2
d_call: NA

cdr3_nt: TGCGCCAGCAGCCAAGAGGACCGGATGATTGGTGGCTACACCTTC
cdr3_aa: CASSQEDRMIGGYTF
v_call: TRBV4-1
clone_size: NA
j_call: TRBJ1-2
d_call: NA

cdr3_nt: TGTGCCAGCTCACCCGAGGGACACCTGAATTCACCCCTCCACTTT
cdr3_aa: CASSPEGHLNSPLHF
v_call: TRBV18
clone_size: NA
j_call: TRBJ1-6
d_call: NA

cdr3_nt: TGTGCCAGCAGTCGAAGTCCGGGGGGTGGTGGGGCCAACGTCCTGACTTTC
cdr3_aa: CASSRSPGGGGANVLTF
v_call: TRBV28
clone_size: NA
j_call: TRBJ2-6
d_call: TRBD2

cdr3_nt: TGTGCCAGCAGTTTCTTGCCGGGGCTAGCGGGAGAGTCAGATACGCAGTATTTT
cdr3_aa: CASSFLPGLAGESDTQYF
v_call: TRBV28
clone_size: NA
j_call: TRBJ2-3
d_call: TRBD2

cdr3_nt: TGTGCCAGCAGTTATATTAGGCAGCCCCAGCATTTT
cdr3_aa: CASSYIRQPQHF
v_call: TRBV27
clone_size: NA
j_call: TRBJ1-5
d_call: NA

cdr3_nt: TGTGCCAGCAGCCCCGGACAGCATAATGAAAAACTGTTTTTT
cdr3_aa: CASSPGQHNEKLFF
v_call: TRBV5-6
clone_size: once
j_call: TRBJ1-4
d_call: NA

cdr3_nt: TGTGCCAGCTCACCTTCCCGGGACAGCAAACCCCAGCATTTT
cdr3_aa: CASSPSRDSKPQHF
v_call: TRBV18
clone_size: NA
j_call: TRBJ1-5
d_call: TRBD1

cdr3_nt: TGTGCCAGCAGTTACCCCGGGGGCCGAGGCTACACCTTC
cdr3_aa: CASSYPGGRGYTF
v_call: TRBV6-5
clone_size: NA
j_call: TRBJ1-2
d_call: NA

cdr3_nt: TGTGCCAGCAGCCCCGACCGGCTTCTTCTGAACACTGAAGCTTTCTTT
cdr3_aa: CASSPDRLLLNTEAFF
v_call: TRBV5-4
clone_size: NA
j_call: TRBJ1-1
d_call: NA

cdr3_nt: TGCGCCAGCAGCCAAGTGGGCCGGGCGAGGCCAGTGGAAGCTTTCTTT
cdr3_aa: CASSQVGRARPVEAFF
v_call: TRBV4-1
clone_size: NA
j_call: TRBJ1-1
d_call: NA

cdr3_nt: TGTGCCAGCAGCTCCTGGGGCACAGGGCGGGCCAAAAACATTCAGTACTTC
cdr3_aa: CASSSWGTGRAKNIQYF
v_call: TRBV11-1
clone_size: NA
j_call: TRBJ2-4
d_call: NA

cdr3_nt: TGTGCCAGTAATAACGGTCTTGGTTTGACTAGCACAGATACGCAGTATTTT
cdr3_aa: CASNNGLGLTSTDTQYF
v_call: TRBV19
clone_size: NA
j_call: TRBJ2-3
d_call: NA

cdr3_nt: TGCGCCAGCAGCTTGGGGTGGCGGGGAACGCAGTATTTT
cdr3_aa: CASSLGWRGTQYF
v_call: TRBV5-1
clone_size: NA
j_call: TRBJ2-3
d_call: NA

cdr3_nt: TGTGCCAGCACGCACCGAGGAACCCTCCAGGATACGCAGTATTTT
cdr3_aa: CASTHRGTLQDTQYF
v_call: TRBV6-1
clone_size: NA
j_call: TRBJ2-3
d_call: NA

cdr3_nt: TGCGCCAGCAGCGCCTCTCCGGGACAGGGAAACTATGGCTACACCTTC
cdr3_aa: CASSASPGQGNYGYTF
v_call: TRBV5-1
clone_size: NA
j_call: TRBJ1-2
d_call: TRBD1

cdr3_nt: TGCGCCAGCAGCCGAGGGGGCAGCTCCCAAGAGACCCAGTACTTC
cdr3_aa: CASSRGGSSQETQYF
v_call: TRBV5-1
clone_size: NA
j_call: TRBJ2-5
d_call: TRBD1

cdr3_nt: TGCGCCAGCAGGGAGGGGACAGTCTCCTACAATGAGCAGTTCTTC
cdr3_aa: CASREGTVSYNEQFF
v_call: TRBV5-1
clone_size: NA
j_call: TRBJ2-1
d_call: NA

cdr3_nt: TGCGCCAGCAGCCAAGTGGGTCGACCTAGAAGCGAGTACGAGCAGTTCTTC
cdr3_aa: CASSQVGRPRSEYEQFF
v_call: TRBV4-3
clone_size: NA
j_call: TRBJ2-1
d_call: NA

cdr3_nt: TGCGCCAGCAGTGGGAACTCCTACGAGCAGTACTTC
cdr3_aa: CASSGNSYEQYF
v_call: TRBV5-1
clone_size: NA
j_call: TRBJ2-7
d_call: NA

cdr3_nt: TGTGCCAGTAGTCTGGCAGGGGGCGCAGGGAACACCGGGGAGCTGTTTTTT
cdr3_aa: CASSLAGGAGNTGELFF
v_call: TRBV19
clone_size: NA
j_call: TRBJ2-2
d_call: TRBD1

cdr3_nt: TGCGCCAGCAGCTTCGCGATGGGATCGGCAAACACCATATATTTT
cdr3_aa: CASSFAMGSANTIYF
v_call: TRBV5-1
clone_size: NA
j_call: TRBJ1-3
d_call: NA

cdr3_nt: TGTGCCAGCAGGCGTGGGTCCTCCTACGAGCAGTACTTC
cdr3_aa: CASRRGSSYEQYF
v_call: TRBV6-5
clone_size: NA
j_call: TRBJ2-7
d_call: NA

cdr3_nt: TGTGCCAGCAGTCCCGGGGTGGGTGGCTACACCTTC
cdr3_aa: CASSPGVGGYTF
v_call: TRBV27
clone_size: NA
j_call: TRBJ1-2
d_call: NA

cdr3_nt: TGTGCAAGTCGCTTCGGGCTGACTAGCGGGAGTTGGAACACCGGGGAGCTGTTTTTT
cdr3_aa: CASRFGLTSGSWNTGELFF
v_call: TRBV12-2
clone_size: NA
j_call: TRBJ2-2
d_call: NA

cdr3_nt: TGTGCCAGCAGCTTAAGTTGGCAGGGGGGAGTTTCGAACACCGGGGAGCTGTTTTTT
cdr3_aa: CASSLSWQGGVSNTGELFF
v_call: TRBV7-2
clone_size: NA
j_call: TRBJ2-2
d_call: NA

cdr3_nt: TGCGCCAGCAGCTTGGAAGTAGATACGCAGTATTTT
cdr3_aa: CASSLEVDTQYF
v_call: TRBV5-1
clone_size: once
j_call: TRBJ2-3
d_call: NA

cdr3_nt: TGTGCCAGCAGCCGGAAGGTTGGAGATGAAAAACTGTTTTTT
cdr3_aa: CASSRKVGDEKLFF
v_call: TRBV5-6
clone_size: NA
j_call: TRBJ1-4
d_call: NA

cdr3_nt: TGTGCCAGTAGTGGACGGAGGATCAACACTGAAGCTTTCTTT
cdr3_aa: CASSGRRINTEAFF
v_call: TRBV19
clone_size: NA
j_call: TRBJ1-1
d_call: NA

cdr3_nt: TGCGCCAGCAGCTCTGCAGGGGGGAGCACTGAAGCTTTCTTT
cdr3_aa: CASSSAGGSTEAFF
v_call: TRBV5-1
clone_size: NA
j_call: TRBJ1-1
d_call: TRBD1

cdr3_nt: TGTGCCAGCAGCGTAAATGGGTGGAACACTGAAGCTTTCTTT
cdr3_aa: CASSVNGWNTEAFF
v_call: TRBV9
clone_size: few
j_call: TRBJ1-1
d_call: NA

cdr3_nt: TGTGCCTGGACACAGGGAGGTGAAAAACTGTTTTTT
cdr3_aa: CAWTQGGEKLFF
v_call: TRBV30
clone_size: NA
j_call: TRBJ1-4
d_call: NA

cdr3_nt: TGTGCCAGCTCACCGACCGGGGGGACGGGACCCAACTATGGCTACACCTTC
cdr3_aa: CASSPTGGTGPNYGYTF
v_call: TRBV18
clone_size: NA
j_call: TRBJ1-2
d_call: NA

cdr3_nt: TGTGCCAGCAGGGGGAGTGGGGCCAACGTCCTGACTTTC
cdr3_aa: CASRGSGANVLTF
v_call: TRBV27
clone_size: NA
j_call: TRBJ2-6
d_call: NA

cdr3_nt: TGTGCCAGCAGCTTAGTCGGGGGGCTGGGCACCGGGGAGCTGTTTTTT
cdr3_aa: CASSLVGGLGTGELFF
v_call: TRBV11-2
clone_size: NA
j_call: TRBJ2-2
d_call: NA

cdr3_nt: TGTGCCAGCAGTACTATGACCTTCGGATCGCAGTATTTT
cdr3_aa: CASSTMTFGSQYF
v_call: TRBV28
clone_size: NA
j_call: TRBJ2-3
d_call: NA